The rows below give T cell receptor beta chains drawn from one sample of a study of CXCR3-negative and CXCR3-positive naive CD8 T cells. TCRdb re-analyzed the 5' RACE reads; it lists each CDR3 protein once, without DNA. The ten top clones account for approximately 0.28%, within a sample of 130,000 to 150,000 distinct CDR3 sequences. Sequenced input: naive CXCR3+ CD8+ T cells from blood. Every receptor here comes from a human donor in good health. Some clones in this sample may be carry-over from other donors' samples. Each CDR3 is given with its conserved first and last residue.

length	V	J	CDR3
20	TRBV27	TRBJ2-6	CASSLFFPGTGSSGANVLTF
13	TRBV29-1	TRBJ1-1	CSATQPLNTEAFF
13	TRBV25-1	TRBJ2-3	CASSEDRPDTQYF
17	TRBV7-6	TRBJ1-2	CASSRTDTWTDNYGYTF
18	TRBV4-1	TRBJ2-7	CASSQGLAGPAGPYEQYF
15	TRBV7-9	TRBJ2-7	CASSLADRDGYEQYF
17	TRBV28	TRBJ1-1	CASSIWQGPEPNTEAFF
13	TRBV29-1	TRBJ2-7	CSGSPGAGIEQYF
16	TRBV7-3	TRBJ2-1	CASSLGLASSYNEQFF
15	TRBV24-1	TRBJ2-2	CATSDLREAPGELFF
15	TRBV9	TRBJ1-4	CASSVEGTINEKLFF
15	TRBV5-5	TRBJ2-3	CASSLGLAVTDTQYF
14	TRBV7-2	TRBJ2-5	CASSPRDLQETQYF
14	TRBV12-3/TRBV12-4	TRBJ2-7	CASSLVGGLDEQYF
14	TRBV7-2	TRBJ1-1	CASSPQDRGTEAFF
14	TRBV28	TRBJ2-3	CASSPGIRTDTQYF
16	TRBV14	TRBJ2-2	CSSSSAGPLNTGELFF
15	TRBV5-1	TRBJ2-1	CASSAGLADYNEQFF
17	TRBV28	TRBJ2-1	CASSPPRQFPSANEQFF
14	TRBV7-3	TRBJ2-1	CASSLGYGTDEQFF
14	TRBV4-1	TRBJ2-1	CASSSGRTVDEQFF
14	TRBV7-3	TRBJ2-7	CASSPGQAPWEQYF
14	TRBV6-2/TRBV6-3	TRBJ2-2	CASSYRDDTGELFF
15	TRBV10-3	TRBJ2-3	CAISERKGQEDTQYF
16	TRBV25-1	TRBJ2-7	CASSAPMGTAMYEQYF
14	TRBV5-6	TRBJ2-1	CASSWVHDRDEQFF
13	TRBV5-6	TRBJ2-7	CASSLGQFYEQYF
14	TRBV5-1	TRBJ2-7	CASSLAGTAGEQYF
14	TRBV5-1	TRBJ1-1	CASSPGQGNTEAFF
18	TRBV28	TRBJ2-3	CASSLLSSMSYALDTQYF
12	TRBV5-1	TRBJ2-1	CASTAGVDEQFF
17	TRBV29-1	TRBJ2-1	CSVRPVAGARSYNEQFF
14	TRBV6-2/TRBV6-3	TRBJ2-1	CASSYSLVPHEQFF
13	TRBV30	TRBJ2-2	CAWTDGNTGELFF
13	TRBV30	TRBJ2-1	CACRQRGVGEQFF
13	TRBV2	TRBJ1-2	CASTDQTNYGYTF
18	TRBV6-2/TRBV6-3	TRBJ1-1	CASRAVEGKFGVNTEAFF
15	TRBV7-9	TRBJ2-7	CASSPPAGGSYEQYF
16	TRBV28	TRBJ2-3	CASSLDHTRTTDTQYF
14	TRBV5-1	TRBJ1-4	CASRIARSGEKLFF
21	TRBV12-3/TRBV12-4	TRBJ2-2	CASSWPPLGTSGRLNTGELFF
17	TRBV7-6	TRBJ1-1	CASSSEPPGSMNTEAFF
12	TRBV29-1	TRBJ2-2	CSVQGPTGELFF
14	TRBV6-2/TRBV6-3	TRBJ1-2	CASRAPDGQGGYTF
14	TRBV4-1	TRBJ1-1	CASSERGMNTEAFF
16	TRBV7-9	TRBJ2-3	CASSLSRTSLTDTQYF
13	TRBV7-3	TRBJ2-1	CASRDYHYNEQFF
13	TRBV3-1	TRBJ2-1	CASSPGGADEQFF
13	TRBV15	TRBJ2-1	CATRGSLRDEQFF
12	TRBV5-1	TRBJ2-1	CASSLVDNEQFF
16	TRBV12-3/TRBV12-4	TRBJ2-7	CASRGAQDPNPYEQYF
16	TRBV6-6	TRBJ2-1	CASSYPDRDGYNEQFF
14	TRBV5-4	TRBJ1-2	CASSLAARNYGYTF